This T cell receptor (beta chain) was identified in a study of T cell clonotyping in hematopoietic cell transplantation. General study findings and limits: After transplant, recipient diversity fell while pathologically expanded clonotypes grew through day 180.

Germline assignment: CDR1 MGHRA and CDR2 YSYEKL. CDR3 size: 16 residues. With 4 bases removed from V and 7 bases from J, the gap between germline ends came to 23 bases. Time point meaning: recipient sample about 28 days before transplant, after cytoreduction. Profiling relied on immunoSEQ multiplex PCR, and the TCRdb table lists in-frame clones only, not all of them. There are roughly 30,000 clones in the sample; 82% occur only once, and around 1.8% lies in the top ten. This clone has only a few counts. Its antigen is unidentified. The sequencing here drew on peripheral blood mononuclear cells, taken before stem cell transplant. The source of this sequence is a man aged 40-55 years with acute myeloid leukemia. Some clones in this sample may be carry-over from other donors' samples. The V gene is TRBV4-1, the J gene TRBJ2-7; either TRBD1 or TRBD2 may fit D (5 bases each). The CDR3 spells CASSRAVGPQVMEQYF. The CDR3 DNA reads TGCGCCAGCAGCCGAGCGGTCGGTCCACAGGTCATGGAGCAGTACTTC.